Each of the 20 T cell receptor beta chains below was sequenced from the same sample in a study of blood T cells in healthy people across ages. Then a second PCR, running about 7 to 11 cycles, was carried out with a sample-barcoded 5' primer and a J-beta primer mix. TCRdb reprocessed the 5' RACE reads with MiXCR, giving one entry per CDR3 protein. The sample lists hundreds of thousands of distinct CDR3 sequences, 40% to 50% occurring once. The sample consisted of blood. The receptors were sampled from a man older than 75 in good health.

The CDR3 nucleotides read TGTGCCAGCAGCGTTCCTCTGCAGGGGATAGATACGCAGTATTTT. This encodes CASSVPLQGIDTQYF. The V gene is TRBV9, the J gene TRBJ2-3; D perhaps matches TRBD1 (6 bases). The CDR3 is made up of 15 amino acids. Germline CDR1 reads SGDLS; CDR2 reads YYNGEE. V shed 2 bases and J shed 5 bases, with 15 bases lying between them.

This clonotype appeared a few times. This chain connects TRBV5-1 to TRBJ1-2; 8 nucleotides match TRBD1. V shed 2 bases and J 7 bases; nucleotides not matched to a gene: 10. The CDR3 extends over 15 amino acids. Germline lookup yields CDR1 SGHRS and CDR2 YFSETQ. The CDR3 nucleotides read TGCGCCAGCAGCTTCGCGGGACAGGTTTCTCGTGGCTACACCTTC. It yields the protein CASSFAGQVSRGYTF. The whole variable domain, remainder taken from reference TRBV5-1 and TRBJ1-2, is KAGVTQTPRYLIKTRGQQVTLSCSPISGHRSVSWYQQTPGQGLQFLFEYFSETQRNKGNFPGRFSGRQFSNSRSEMNVSTLELGDSALYLCASSFAGQVSRGYTFGSGTRLTVV.

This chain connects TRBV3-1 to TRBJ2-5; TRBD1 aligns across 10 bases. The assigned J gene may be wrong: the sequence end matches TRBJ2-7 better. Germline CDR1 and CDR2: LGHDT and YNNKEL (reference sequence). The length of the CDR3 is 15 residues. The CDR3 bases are TGTGCCAGCAGCCCCTCGGGACAGGGGAGTAACGAGCAGTACTTC. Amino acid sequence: CASSPSGQGSNEQYF.

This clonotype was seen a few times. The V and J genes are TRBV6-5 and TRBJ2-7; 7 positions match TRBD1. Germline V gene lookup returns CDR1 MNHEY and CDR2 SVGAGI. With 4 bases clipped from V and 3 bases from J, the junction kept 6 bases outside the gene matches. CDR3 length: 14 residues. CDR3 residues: CASSFDRAGYEQYF. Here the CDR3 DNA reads TGTGCCAGCAGTTTCGACAGGGCTGGCTACGAGCAGTACTTC.

CDR3 residues: CASSQGGRGQYF. The DNA for the CDR3 is TGTGCCAGCAGCCAAGGAGGGAGGGGGCAGTACTTC. The V and J genes are TRBV3-1 and TRBJ2-7; 7 bases match TRBD2. CDR1 and CDR2 (germline): LGHDT, YNNKEL (reference sequence). V was pared by 1 base and J by 9 bases, with 3 bases of the junction left unmatched. This CDR3 region has 12 residues.

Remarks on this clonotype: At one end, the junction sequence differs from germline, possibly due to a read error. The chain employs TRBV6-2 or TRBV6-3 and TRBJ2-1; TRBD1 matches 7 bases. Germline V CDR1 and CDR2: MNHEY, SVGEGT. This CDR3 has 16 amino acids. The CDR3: CASSYDGSGGYNERFF. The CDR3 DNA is TGTGCCAGCAGTTACGATGGGTCAGGGGGATACAATGAGCGGTTCTTC.

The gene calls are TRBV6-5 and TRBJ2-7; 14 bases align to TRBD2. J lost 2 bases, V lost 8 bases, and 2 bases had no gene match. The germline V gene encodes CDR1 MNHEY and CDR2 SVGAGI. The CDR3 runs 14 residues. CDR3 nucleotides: TGTGCCAGCCGACTAGCGGGAGGGCCCTACGAGCAGTACTTC. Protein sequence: CASRLAGGPYEQYF.

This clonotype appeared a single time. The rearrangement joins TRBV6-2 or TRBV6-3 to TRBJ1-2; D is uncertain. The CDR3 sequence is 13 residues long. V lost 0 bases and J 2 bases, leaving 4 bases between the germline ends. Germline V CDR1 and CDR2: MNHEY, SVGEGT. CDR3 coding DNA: TGTGCCAGCAGTTACTCGTCCAACTATGGCTACACCTTC. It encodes CASSYSSNYGYTF.

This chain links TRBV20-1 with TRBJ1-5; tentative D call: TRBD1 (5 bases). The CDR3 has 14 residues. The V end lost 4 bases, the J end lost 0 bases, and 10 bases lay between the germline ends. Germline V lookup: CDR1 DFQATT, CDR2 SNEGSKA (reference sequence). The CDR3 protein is CSAILGASNQPQHF. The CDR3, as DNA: TGCAGTGCTATCCTAGGGGCTAGCAATCAGCCCCAGCATTTT.

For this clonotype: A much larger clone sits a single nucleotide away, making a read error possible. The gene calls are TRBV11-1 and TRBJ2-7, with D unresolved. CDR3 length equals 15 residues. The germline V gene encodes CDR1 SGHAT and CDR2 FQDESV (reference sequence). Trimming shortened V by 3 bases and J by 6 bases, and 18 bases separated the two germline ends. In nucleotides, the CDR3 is TGTGCCAGCAGCTTCGAAGGAGATCCAAACTGCGAGCAGTACTTC. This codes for CASSFEGDPNCEQYF. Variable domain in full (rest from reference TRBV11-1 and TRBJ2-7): EAEVAQSPRYKITEKSQAVAFWCDPISGHATLYWYRQILGQGPELLVQFQDESVVDDSQLPKDRFSAERLKGVDSTLKIQPAELGDSAMYLCASSFEGDPNCEQYFGPGTRLTVT.

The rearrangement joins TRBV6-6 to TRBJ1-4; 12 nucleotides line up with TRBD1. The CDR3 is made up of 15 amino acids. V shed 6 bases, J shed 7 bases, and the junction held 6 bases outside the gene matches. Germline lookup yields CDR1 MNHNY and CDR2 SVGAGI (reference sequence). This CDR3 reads CASRQGTGGGEKLFF. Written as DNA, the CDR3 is TGTGCCAGCAGACAAGGGACAGGGGGCGGTGAAAAACTGTTTTTT.

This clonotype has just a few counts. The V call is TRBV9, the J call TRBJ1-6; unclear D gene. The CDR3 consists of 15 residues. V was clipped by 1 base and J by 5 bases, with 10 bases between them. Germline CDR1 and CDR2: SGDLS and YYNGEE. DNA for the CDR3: TGTGCCAGCAGCGTACGATCCGGGAATAATTCACCCCTCCACTTT. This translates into CASSVRSGNNSPLHF. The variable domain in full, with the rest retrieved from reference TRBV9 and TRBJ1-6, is DSGVTQTPKHLITATGQRVTLRCSPRSGDLSVYWYQQSLDQGLQFLIQYYNGEERAKGNILERFSAQQFPDLHSELNLSSLELGDSALYFCASSVRSGNNSPLHFGNGTRLTVT.

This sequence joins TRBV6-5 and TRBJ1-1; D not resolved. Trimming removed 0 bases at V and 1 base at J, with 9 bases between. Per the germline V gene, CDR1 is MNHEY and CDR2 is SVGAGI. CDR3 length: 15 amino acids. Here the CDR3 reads CASSYSGPPNTEAFF. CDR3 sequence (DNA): TGTGCCAGCAGTTACTCCGGGCCCCCGAACACTGAAGCTTTCTTT.

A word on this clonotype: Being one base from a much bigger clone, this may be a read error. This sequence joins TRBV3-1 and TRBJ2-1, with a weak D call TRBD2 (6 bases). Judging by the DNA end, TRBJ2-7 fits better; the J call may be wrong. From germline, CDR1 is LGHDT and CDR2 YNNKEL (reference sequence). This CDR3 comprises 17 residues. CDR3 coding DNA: TGTGCCAGCAGCCAAAGGACGGGGGACTCTTCCTACAATGAGCAGTACTTC. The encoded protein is CASSQRTGDSSYNEQYF.

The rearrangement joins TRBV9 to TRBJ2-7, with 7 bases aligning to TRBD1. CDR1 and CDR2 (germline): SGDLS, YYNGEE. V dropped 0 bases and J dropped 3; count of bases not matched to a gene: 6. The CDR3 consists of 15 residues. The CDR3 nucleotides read TGTGCCAGCAGCGTAGGGGGACAGAGACACTACGAGCAGTACTTC. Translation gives CASSVGGQRHYEQYF.

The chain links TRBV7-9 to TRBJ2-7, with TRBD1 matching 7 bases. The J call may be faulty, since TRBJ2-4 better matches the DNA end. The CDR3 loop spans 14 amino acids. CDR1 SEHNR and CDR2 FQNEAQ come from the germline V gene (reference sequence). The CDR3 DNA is TGTGCCAGCAGCCTAGGGGGCTATATGGACATTCAGTACTTC. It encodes CASSLGGYMDIQYF.

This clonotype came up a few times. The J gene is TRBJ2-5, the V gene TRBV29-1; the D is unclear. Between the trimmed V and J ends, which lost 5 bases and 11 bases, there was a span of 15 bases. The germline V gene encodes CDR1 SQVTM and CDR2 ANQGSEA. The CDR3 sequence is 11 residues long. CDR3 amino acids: CSVRAFDEQYF. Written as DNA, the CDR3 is TGCAGCGTTAGGGCGTTTGATGAGCAGTACTTC.

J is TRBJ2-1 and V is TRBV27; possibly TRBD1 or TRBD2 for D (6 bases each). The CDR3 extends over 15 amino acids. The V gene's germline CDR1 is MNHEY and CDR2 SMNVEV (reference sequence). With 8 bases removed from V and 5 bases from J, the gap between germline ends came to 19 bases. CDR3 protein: CASSTRGQTDNEQFF. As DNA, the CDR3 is TGTGCCAGCTCAACCCGGGGGCAGACTGACAATGAGCAGTTCTTC.

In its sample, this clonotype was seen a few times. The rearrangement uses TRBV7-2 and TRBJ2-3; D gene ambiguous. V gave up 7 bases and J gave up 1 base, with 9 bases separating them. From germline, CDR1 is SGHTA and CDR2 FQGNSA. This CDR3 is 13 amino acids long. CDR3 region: CASKLTRTDTQYF. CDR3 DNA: TGTGCCAGCAAACTGACCCGCACAGATACGCAGTATTTT.

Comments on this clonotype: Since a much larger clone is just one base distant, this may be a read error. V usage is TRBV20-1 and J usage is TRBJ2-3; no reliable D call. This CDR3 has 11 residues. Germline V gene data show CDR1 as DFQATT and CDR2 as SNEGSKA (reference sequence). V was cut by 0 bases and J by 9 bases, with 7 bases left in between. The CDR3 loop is CSARDAPTQYF. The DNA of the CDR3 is TGCAGTGCTAGAGATGCCCCGACGCAGTATTTT.